A single T cell receptor (beta chain) is shown here with its context. The antigen is unknown. The source of the sample is a study of a mutant IDH1 vaccine in newly diagnosed glioma. Turning to the study itself: Vaccinations, eight in total, occurred in weeks 1, 3, 5, 7, 11, 15, 19, 23. The first vaccination came 4-6 weeks after radiotherapy alone, or with temozolomide cycles.

Study-level results: It was about 94% of patients that developed vaccine-induced immune responses.

CDR3 length equals 16 residues. V lost 3 bases, J lost 3 bases, and 9 bases stayed unmatched. Per the germline V gene, CDR1 is SGHRS and CDR2 is YFSETQ. Time point reported: week 11, during vaccination. Vaccination comprised doses that each held 300 ug of mutant IDH1 20-mer peptide, plus topical imiquimod. Method: immunoSEQ multiplex PCR; TCRdb's copy keeps in-frame clones and lacks some. The sample carries some 30,000 clones, around four fifths recorded once. Sequenced material: PBMCs, taken from a glioma patient whose treatment included an IDH1 peptide vaccine. This TCR came from a young man with glioma. This chain uses TRBV5-1 with TRBJ2-1; 7 bases match TRBD2. The CDR3 loop is CASSWPRGRDYNEQFF. The CDR3 DNA follows: TGCGCCAGCAGCTGGCCCCGAGGGAGGGACTACAATGAGCAGTTCTTC. The full variable domain, its missing parts supplied by reference TRBV5-1 and TRBJ2-1, is KAGVTQTPRYLIKTRGQQVTLSCSPISGHRSVSWYQQTPGQGLQFLFEYFSETQRNKGNFPGRFSGRQFSNSRSEMNVSTLELGDSALYLCASSWPRGRDYNEQFFGPGTRLTVL.